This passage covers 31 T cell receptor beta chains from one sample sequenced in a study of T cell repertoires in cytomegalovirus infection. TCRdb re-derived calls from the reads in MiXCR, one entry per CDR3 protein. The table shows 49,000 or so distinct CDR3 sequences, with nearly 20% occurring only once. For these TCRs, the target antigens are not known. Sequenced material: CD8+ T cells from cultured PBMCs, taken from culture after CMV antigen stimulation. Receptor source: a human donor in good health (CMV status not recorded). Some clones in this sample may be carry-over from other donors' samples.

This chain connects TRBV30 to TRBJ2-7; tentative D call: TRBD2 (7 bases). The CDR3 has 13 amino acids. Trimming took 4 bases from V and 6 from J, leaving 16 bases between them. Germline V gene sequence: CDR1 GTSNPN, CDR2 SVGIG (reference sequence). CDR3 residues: CAWNWGGRSEQYF. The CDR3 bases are TGTGCCTGGAATTGGGGGGGGCGAAGCGAGCAGTACTTC. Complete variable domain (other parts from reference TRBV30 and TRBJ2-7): SQTIHQWPATLVQPVGSPLSLECTVEGTSNPNLYWYRQAAGRGLQLLFYSVGIGQISSEVPQNLSASRPQDRQFILSSKKLLLSDSGFYLCAWNWGGRSEQYFGPGTRLTVT.

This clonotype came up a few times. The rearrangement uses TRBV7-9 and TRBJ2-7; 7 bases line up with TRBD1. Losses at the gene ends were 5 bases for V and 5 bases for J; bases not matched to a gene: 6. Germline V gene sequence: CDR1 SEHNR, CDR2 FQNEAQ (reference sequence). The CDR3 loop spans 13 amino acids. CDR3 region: CASSKGQSHEQYF. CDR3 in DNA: TGTGCCAGCAGCAAGGGACAGAGCCACGAGCAGTACTTC.

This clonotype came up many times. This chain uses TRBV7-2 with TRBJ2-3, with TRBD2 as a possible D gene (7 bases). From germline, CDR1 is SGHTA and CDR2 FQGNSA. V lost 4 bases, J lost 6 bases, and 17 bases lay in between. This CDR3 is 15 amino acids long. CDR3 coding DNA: TGTGCCAGCAGCTGGGGGGGCGGGGGAGGGGATACGCAGTATTTT. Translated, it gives CASSWGGGGGDTQYF. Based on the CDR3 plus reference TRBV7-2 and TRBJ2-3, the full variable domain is GAGVSQSPSNKVTEKGKDVELRCDPISGHTALYWYRQSLGQGLEFLIYFQGNSAPDKSGLPSDRFSAERTGGSVSTLTIQRTQQEDSAVYLCASSWGGGGGDTQYFGPGTRLTVL.

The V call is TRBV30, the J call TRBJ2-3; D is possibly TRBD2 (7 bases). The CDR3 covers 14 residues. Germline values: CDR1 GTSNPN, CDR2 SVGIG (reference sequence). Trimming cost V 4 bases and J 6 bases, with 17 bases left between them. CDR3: CAWMGAGAIDTQYF. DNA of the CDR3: TGTGCCTGGATGGGGGCGGGGGCCATCGATACGCAGTATTTT.

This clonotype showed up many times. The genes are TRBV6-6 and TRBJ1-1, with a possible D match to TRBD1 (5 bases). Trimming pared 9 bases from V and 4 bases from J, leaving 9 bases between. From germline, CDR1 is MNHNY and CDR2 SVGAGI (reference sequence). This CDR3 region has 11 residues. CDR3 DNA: TGTGCCAGTTCGCAGGGCACTGAAGCTTTCTTT. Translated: CASSQGTEAFF.

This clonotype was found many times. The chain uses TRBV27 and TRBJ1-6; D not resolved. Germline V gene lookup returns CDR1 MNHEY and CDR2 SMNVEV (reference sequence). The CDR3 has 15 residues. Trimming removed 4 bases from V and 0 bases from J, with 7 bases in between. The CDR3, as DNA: TGTGCCAGCAGTTCCCTACGCTCCTATAATTCACCCCTCCACTTT. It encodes CASSSLRSYNSPLHF.

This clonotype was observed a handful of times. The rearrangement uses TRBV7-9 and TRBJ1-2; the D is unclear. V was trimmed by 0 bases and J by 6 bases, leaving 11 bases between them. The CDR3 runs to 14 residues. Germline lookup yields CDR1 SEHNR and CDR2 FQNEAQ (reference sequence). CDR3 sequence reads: CASSLATGGDGYTF. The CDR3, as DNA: TGTGCCAGCAGCTTAGCCACGGGAGGAGATGGCTACACCTTC.

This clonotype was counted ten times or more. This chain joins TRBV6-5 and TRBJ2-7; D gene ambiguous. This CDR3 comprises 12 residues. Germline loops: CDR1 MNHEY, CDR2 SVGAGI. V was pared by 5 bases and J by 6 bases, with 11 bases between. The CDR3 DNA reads TGTGCCAGCAGTCTACCATCGTTCGAGCAGTACTTC. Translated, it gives CASSLPSFEQYF.

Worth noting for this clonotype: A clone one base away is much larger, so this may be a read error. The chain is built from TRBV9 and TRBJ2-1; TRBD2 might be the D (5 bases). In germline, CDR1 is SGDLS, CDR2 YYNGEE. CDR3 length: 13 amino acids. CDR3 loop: CVSSPGSYNEQFF. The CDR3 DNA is TGTGTCAGCAGCCCGGGATCCTACAATGAGCAGTTCTTC.

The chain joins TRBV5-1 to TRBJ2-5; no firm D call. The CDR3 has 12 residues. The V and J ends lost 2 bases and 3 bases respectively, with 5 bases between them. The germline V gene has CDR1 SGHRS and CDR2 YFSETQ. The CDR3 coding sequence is TGCGCCAGCAGCTTTAAAGAAGAGACCCAGTACTTC. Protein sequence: CASSFKEETQYF.

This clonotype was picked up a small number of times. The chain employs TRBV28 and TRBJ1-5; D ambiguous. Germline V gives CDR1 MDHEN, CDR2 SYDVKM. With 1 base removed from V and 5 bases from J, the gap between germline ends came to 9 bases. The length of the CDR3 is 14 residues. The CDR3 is CASSLLRGDQPQHF. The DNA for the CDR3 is TGTGCCAGCAGTTTATTACGCGGGGATCAGCCCCAGCATTTT.

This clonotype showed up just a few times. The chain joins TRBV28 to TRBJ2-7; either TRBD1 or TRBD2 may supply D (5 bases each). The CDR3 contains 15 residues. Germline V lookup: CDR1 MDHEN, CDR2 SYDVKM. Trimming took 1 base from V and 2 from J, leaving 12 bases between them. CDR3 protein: CASSLSPGPPYEQYF. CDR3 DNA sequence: TGTGCCAGCAGTTTATCCCCGGGACCGCCCTACGAGCAGTACTTC.

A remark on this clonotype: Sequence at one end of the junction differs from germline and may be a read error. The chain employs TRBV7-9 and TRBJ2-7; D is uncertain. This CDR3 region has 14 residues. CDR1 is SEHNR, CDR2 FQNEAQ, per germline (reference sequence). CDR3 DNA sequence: TGTGTCAGCAGATCCCCGATCTCGGGTGGCGAGCAGTACTTC. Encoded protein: CVSRSPISGGEQYF.

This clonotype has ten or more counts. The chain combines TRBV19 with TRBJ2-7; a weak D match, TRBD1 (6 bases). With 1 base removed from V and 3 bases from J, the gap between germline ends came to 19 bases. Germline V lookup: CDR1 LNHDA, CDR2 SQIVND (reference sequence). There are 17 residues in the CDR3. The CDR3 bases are TGTGCCAGTAGTATAGGTACCACAGGGAGTGCTTTCTACGAGCAGTACTTC. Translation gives CASSIGTTGSAFYEQYF.

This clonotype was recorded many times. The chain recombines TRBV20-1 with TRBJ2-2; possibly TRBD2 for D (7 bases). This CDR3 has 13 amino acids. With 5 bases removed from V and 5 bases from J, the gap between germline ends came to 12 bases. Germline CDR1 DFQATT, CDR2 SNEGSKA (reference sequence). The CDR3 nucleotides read TGCAGTGCTCCCGGGGGGCCGACCGGGGAGCTGTTTTTT. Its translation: CSAPGGPTGELFF.

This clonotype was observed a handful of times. The CDR3 region is CASSPGGQETQYF. CDR3 nucleotides: TGTGCCAGCAGCCCCGGGGGCCAAGAGACCCAGTACTTC. This chain joins TRBV5-6 and TRBJ2-5, with a tentative D call TRBD2 (6 bases). This CDR3 has 13 residues. CDR1 SGHDT and CDR2 YYEEEE come from the germline V gene. V lost 4 bases to trimming and J lost 1 base, with 8 bases between them.

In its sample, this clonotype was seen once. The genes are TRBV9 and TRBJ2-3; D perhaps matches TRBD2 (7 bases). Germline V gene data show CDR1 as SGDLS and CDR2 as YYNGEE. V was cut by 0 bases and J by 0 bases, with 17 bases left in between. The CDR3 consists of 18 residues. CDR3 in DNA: TGTGCCAGCAGCGTAGAGGGCTCGGCGGGGGCTAGCACAGATACGCAGTATTTT. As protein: CASSVEGSAGASTDTQYF.

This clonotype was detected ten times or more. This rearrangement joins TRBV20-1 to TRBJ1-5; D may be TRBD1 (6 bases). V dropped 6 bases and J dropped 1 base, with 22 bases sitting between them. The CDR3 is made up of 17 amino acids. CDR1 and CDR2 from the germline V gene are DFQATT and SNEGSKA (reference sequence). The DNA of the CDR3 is TGCAGTGCAACCTCCGGAAGGGGGGGCAGGAGCAATCAGCCCCAGCATTTT. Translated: CSATSGRGGRSNQPQHF.

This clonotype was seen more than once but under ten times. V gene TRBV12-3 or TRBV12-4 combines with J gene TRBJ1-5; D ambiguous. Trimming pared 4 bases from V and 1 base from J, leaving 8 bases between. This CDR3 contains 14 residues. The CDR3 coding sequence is TGTGCCAGCAGTTGGGGTGGGAGCAATCAGCCCCAGCATTTT. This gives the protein CASSWGGSNQPQHF.

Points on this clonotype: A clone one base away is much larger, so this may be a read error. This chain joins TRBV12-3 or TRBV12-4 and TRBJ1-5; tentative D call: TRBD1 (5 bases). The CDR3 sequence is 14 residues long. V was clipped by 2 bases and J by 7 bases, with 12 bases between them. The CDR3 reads CASSLSQGLQPQHF. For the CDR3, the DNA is TGTGCCAGCAGTTTAAGCCAGGGCTTGCAGCCCCAGCATTTT.

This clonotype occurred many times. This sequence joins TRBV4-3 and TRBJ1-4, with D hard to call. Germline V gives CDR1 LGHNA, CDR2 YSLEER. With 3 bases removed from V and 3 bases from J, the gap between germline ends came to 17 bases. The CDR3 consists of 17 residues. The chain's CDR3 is CASSQGYLGTPNEKLFF. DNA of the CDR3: TGCGCCAGCAGCCAGGGATATCTTGGCACCCCTAATGAAAAACTGTTTTTT.

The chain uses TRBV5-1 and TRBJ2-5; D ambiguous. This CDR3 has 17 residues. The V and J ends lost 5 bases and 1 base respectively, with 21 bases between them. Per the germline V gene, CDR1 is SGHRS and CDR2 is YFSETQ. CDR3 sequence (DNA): TGCGCCAGCAGTTCTAATGCGCAAGGACGGATCCAAGAGACCCAGTACTTC. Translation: CASSSNAQGRIQETQYF.

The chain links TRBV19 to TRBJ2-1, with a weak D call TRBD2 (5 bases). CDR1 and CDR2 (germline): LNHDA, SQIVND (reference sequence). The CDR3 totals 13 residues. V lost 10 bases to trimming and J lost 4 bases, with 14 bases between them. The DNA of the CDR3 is TGTGCCACTCAGGACTCTCCGTACAATGAGCAGTTCTTC. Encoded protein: CATQDSPYNEQFF.

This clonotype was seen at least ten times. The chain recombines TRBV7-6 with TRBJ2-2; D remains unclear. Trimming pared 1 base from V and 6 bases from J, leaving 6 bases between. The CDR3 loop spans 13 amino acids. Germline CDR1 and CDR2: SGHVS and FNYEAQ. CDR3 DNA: TGTGCCAGCAGCTTAGTGGGGTCCGGGGAGCTGTTTTTT. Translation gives CASSLVGSGELFF.

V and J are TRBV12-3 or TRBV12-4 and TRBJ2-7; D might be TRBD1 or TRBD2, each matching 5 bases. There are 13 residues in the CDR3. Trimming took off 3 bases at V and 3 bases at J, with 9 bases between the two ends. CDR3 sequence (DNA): TGTGCCAGCAGTTTCGGGGCGGGCTACGAGCAGTACTTC. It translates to CASSFGAGYEQYF.

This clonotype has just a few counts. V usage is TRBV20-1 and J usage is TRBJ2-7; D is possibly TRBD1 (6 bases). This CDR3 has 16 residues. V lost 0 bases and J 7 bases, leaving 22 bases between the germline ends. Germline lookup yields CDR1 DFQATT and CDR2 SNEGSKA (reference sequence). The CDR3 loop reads CSARDPRGPSLEEQYF. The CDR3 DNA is TGCAGTGCTAGAGATCCCAGGGGCCCCTCCTTGGAGGAGCAGTACTTC.

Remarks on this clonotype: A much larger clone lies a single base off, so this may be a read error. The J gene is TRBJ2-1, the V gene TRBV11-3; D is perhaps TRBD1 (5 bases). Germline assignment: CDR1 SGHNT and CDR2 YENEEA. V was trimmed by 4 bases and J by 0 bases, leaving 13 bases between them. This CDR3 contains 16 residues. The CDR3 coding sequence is TGTGCCAGCAGCTCCAACAGGATTAACTCCTACAATGAGCAGTTCTTC. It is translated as CASSSNRINSYNEQFF.

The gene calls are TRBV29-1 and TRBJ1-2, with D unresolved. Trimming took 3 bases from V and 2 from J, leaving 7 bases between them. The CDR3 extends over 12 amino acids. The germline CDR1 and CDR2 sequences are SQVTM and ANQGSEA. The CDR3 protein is CSVDLGNYGYTF. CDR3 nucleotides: TGCAGCGTTGATTTGGGGAACTATGGCTACACCTTC.

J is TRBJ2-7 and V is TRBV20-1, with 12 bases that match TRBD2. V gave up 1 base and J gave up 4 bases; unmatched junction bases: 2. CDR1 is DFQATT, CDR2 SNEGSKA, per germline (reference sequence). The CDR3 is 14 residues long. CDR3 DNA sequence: TGCAGTGCTAGAGGGACTAGCGGGGTATACGAGCAGTACTTC. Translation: CSARGTSGVYEQYF.

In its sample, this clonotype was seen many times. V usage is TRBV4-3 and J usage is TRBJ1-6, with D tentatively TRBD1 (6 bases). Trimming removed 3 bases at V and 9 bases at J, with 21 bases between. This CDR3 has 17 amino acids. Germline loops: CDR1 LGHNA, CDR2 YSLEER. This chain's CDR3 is CASSHKYREEIFSPLHF. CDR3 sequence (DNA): TGCGCCAGCAGCCATAAATACAGGGAAGAAATCTTTTCACCCCTCCACTTT.

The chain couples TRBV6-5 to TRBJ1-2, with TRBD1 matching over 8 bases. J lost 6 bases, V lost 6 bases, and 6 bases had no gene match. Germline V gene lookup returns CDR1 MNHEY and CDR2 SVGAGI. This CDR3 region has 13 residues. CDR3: CASSGQGGHGYTF. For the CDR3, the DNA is TGTGCCAGCAGCGGACAGGGAGGCCATGGCTACACCTTC.